These 21 T cell receptor beta chains originate from one sample sequenced in a study of shared clonotypes between healthy human individuals. Sequenced by immunoSEQ multiplex PCR; TCRdb stores in-frame clones only, minus some. The table has about 1.1 million clones, about 84% seen once; the top ten hold more than 0.5%. The material sequenced was memory CD4+ T cells from PBMCs. Subset here: CD45RA-negative fraction. Source of these receptors: a man in his late teens or twenties in good health. Some clones in this sample may be carry-over from other donors' samples.

The sample holds a few counts of this clone. Other nucleotide sequences in the sample specify the same CDR3. The CDR3 here is CASSWGYGYTF. CDR3 nucleotides: TGTGCCAGCAGTTGGGGGTATGGCTACACCTTC. This rearrangement joins TRBV28 to TRBJ1-2, with D perhaps TRBD1 (5 bases). The CDR3 extends over 11 amino acids. The V end lost 4 bases, the J end lost 5 bases, and 5 bases lay between the germline ends. Germline loops: CDR1 MDHEN, CDR2 SYDVKM.

This clone was observed once. This chain links TRBV7-2 with TRBJ2-1; 8 positions match TRBD1. The CDR3 covers 14 residues. Germline CDR1 reads SGHTA; CDR2 reads FQGNSA. V shed 5 bases, J shed 6 bases, and the junction held 6 bases outside the gene matches. The CDR3 protein is CASSLRDRTNEQFF. For the CDR3, the DNA is TGTGCCAGCAGCCTAAGGGACAGGACCAATGAGCAGTTCTTC.

The chain joins TRBV9 to TRBJ2-1; 9 bases match TRBD2. Germline V gene data show CDR1 as SGDLS and CDR2 as YYNGEE. Trimming took 4 bases from V and 9 from J; bases not matched to a gene: 8. The CDR3 totals 14 residues. CDR3 DNA: TGTGCCAGCAGCACGGGACTAGCCCCGAGTGAGCAGTTCTTC. Translating gives CASSTGLAPSEQFF.

The rearrangement uses TRBV30 and TRBJ2-1, with D tentatively TRBD2 (6 bases). Between the trimmed V and J ends, which lost 4 bases and 2 bases, there was a span of 15 bases. CDR1 and CDR2 (germline): GTSNPN, SVGIG (reference sequence). The CDR3 runs 15 residues. The CDR3 loop reads CAWNFFTSPYNEQFF. The CDR3 DNA reads TGTGCCTGGAATTTCTTTACTAGCCCCTACAATGAGCAGTTCTTC.

The rearrangement joins TRBV10-3 to TRBJ1-4; no clear D gene. Per the germline V gene, CDR1 is ENHRY and CDR2 is SYGVKD. The CDR3 is 16 amino acids. V was trimmed by 10 bases and J by 0 bases, leaving 18 bases between them. The CDR3 coding sequence is TGTGCCACCCGCCGTAACCCTTCTGCAACTAATGAAAAACTGTTTTTT. It codes for CATRRNPSATNEKLFF.

The chain carries TRBV19 and TRBJ2-4; TRBD2 is a possible D gene (6 bases). From germline, CDR1 is LNHDA and CDR2 SQIVND (reference sequence). The CDR3 loop spans 15 amino acids. The V end lost 5 bases, the J end lost 4 bases, and 15 bases lay between the germline ends. The CDR3 sequence is CASSLTPGSKNIQYF. CDR3 in DNA: TGTGCCAGTAGTCTCACCCCCGGGAGTAAAAACATTCAGTACTTC.

The chain recombines TRBV5-5 with TRBJ2-2; TRBD2 matches 9 bases. CDR3 length: 15 residues. The V gene end was trimmed by 4 bases and the J gene end by 1 base; junction bases not matched to a gene: 2. The germline CDR1 and CDR2 sequences are SGHKS and YYEKEE (reference sequence). The CDR3 DNA reads as TGTGCCAGCAGCCATAGCGGGAGGAACACCGGGGAGCTGTTTTTT. It specifies CASSHSGRNTGELFF.

This sequence joins TRBV9 and TRBJ2-1, with 7 bases identical to TRBD2. Losses at the gene ends were 4 bases for V and 0 bases for J; bases not matched to a gene: 7. Germline CDR1 SGDLS, CDR2 YYNGEE. The CDR3 runs 16 residues. DNA for the CDR3: TGTGCCAGCAGCCCCGTGGTAGCGGGCTCCTACAATGAGCAGTTCTTC. It encodes CASSPVVAGSYNEQFF. The complete variable domain, with remaining parts taken from reference TRBV9 and TRBJ2-1, reads DSGVTQTPKHLITATGQRVTLRCSPRSGDLSVYWYQQSLDQGLQFLIQYYNGEERAKGNILERFSAQQFPDLHSELNLSSLELGDSALYFCASSPVVAGSYNEQFFGPGTRLTVL.

The chain is built from TRBV7-9 and TRBJ1-4; tentatively, D is TRBD1 (5 bases). The CDR3 consists of 15 residues. The V gene lost 5 bases and the J gene lost 7 bases, with 17 bases spanning the gap. Germline V gene lookup returns CDR1 SEHNR and CDR2 FQNEAQ (reference sequence). Here the CDR3 reads CASSPPGTGPEKLFF. The CDR3 DNA reads as TGTGCCAGCAGCCCTCCCGGGACGGGGCCTGAAAAACTGTTTTTT.

This clone was seen many times. V is TRBV5-1 and J is TRBJ2-5, with 8 nucleotides matching TRBD1. Germline V gene data show CDR1 as SGHRS and CDR2 as YFSETQ. This CDR3 region has 16 residues. Trimming cost V 0 bases and J 0 bases; bases outside gene matches: 4. The CDR3 here is CASSLGQGANQETQYF. The CDR3 DNA is TGCGCCAGCAGCTTGGGTCAGGGGGCGAACCAAGAGACCCAGTACTTC.

This chain links TRBV7-2 with TRBJ2-3; D assignment may be TRBD1 or TRBD2 (7 bases each). V was pared by 3 bases and J by 5 bases, with 15 bases between. CDR3 size: 15 residues. Per the germline V gene, CDR1 is SGHTA and CDR2 is FQGNSA. CDR3 region: CASSFTGAGEDTQYF. The CDR3 DNA is TGTGCCAGCAGCTTTACAGGGGCGGGGGAAGATACGCAGTATTTT.

The V call is TRBV29-1, the J call TRBJ2-3; tentatively, D is TRBD1 (6 bases). Per germline, CDR1 SQVTM and CDR2 ANQGSEA. V gave up 1 base and J gave up 0 bases, with 11 bases separating them. The CDR3 runs to 15 residues. The CDR3 region has the DNA TGCAGCGTTGAAGGGACAGCCTCTAGCACAGATACGCAGTATTTT. This translates into CSVEGTASSTDTQYF.

The V gene is TRBV18, the J gene TRBJ2-1, with 15 nucleotides matching TRBD2. The CDR3 loop spans 15 amino acids. Germline-derived CDR1 and CDR2 are KGHSH and LQKENI. Germline trimming cut 4 bases from V and 7 bases from J; bases unmatched to any gene: 2. This chain's CDR3 is CASSLGLAGGNEQFF. In DNA, the CDR3 is TGTGCCAGCTCACTAGGACTAGCGGGAGGGAATGAGCAGTTCTTC. The full variable domain, its missing parts supplied by reference TRBV18 and TRBJ2-1, is NAGVMQNPRHLVRRRGQEARLRCSPMKGHSHVYWYRQLPEEGLKFMVYLQKENIIDESGMPKERFSAEFPKEGPSILRIQQVVRGDSAAYFCASSLGLAGGNEQFFGPGTRLTVL.

CDR3 in DNA: TGTGCCAGCACCACAGGGGTGGCTAATGAAAAACTGTTTTTT. It translates to CASTTGVANEKLFF. The chain carries TRBV6-5 and TRBJ1-4, with 7 positions matching TRBD1. Germline V CDR1 and CDR2: MNHEY, SVGAGI. J gave up 3 bases and V 7 bases, and 5 bases lay outside the gene matches. The CDR3 is made up of 14 amino acids.

Remarks on this clone: This specimen includes other DNA sequences encoding the same CDR3. CDR3 sequence: CAIRGQGNTEAFF. Written as DNA, the CDR3 is TGTGCCATCAGGGGACAGGGGAACACTGAAGCTTTCTTT. The chain uses TRBV10-3 and TRBJ1-1, with TRBD1 matching over 9 bases. The CDR3 sequence is 13 residues long. Unmatched junction bases numbered 0, after V lost 6 bases and J lost 1 base. Germline lookup yields CDR1 ENHRY and CDR2 SYGVKD.

The rearrangement uses TRBV5-5 and TRBJ2-3; TRBD1 agrees at 8 bases. Germline CDR1 and CDR2: SGHKS and YYEKEE (reference sequence). With 4 bases clipped from V and 2 bases from J, the junction kept 3 bases outside the gene matches. The CDR3 length is 14 residues. The CDR3 is CASSLGQATDTQYF. CDR3 coding DNA: TGTGCCAGCAGCCTGGGACAGGCCACAGATACGCAGTATTTT.

The chain uses TRBV6-5 and TRBJ2-1, with 9 positions matching TRBD2. Germline-derived CDR1 and CDR2 are MNHEY and SVGAGI. J was trimmed by 11 bases and V by 2 bases; bases with no gene match: 10. The CDR3 loop spans 15 amino acids. The CDR3 here is CASSYRASGDVKQFF. The CDR3 bases are TGTGCCAGCAGTTACAGGGCTAGCGGGGATGTAAAGCAGTTCTTC.

The chain employs TRBV5-6 and TRBJ2-1, with 11 bases fitting TRBD2. Germline assignment: CDR1 SGHDT and CDR2 YYEEEE. The CDR3 is 19 residues long. With 1 base clipped from V and 4 bases from J, the junction kept 13 bases outside the gene matches. The CDR3 sequence is CASSLFVAGGPRKYNEQFF. The CDR3 DNA reads as TGTGCCAGCAGCTTGTTCGTAGCGGGAGGGCCCCGCAAATACAATGAGCAGTTCTTC.

The CDR3 reads CASSKGGQVDQPQHF. The DNA for the CDR3 is TGCGCCAGCAGCAAGGGAGGACAGGTTGATCAGCCCCAGCATTTT. The rearrangement links TRBV5-1 to TRBJ1-5, with 7 bases aligning to TRBD1. The CDR3 spans 15 residues. V lost 4 bases and J lost 5; bases outside the gene matches: 9. Per the germline V gene, CDR1 is SGHRS and CDR2 is YFSETQ.

The chain joins TRBV28 to TRBJ2-5, with D possibly being TRBD2 (6 bases). CDR3 length: 13 amino acids. V was clipped by 5 bases and J by 7 bases, with 14 bases between them. CDR1 is MDHEN and CDR2 is SYDVKM in the germline V gene. The CDR3 nucleotides are TGTGCCAGCAGTAGCGGACTGGGAGGGACCCAGTACTTC. Its protein is CASSSGLGGTQYF.

The rearrangement links TRBV7-2 to TRBJ2-1, with 14 bases identical to TRBD2. The length of the CDR3 is 16 residues. Germline lookup yields CDR1 SGHTA and CDR2 FQGNSA. The ends lost 6 bases at V and 9 bases at J; junction bases unmatched: 10. This chain's CDR3 is CASRFHGTSGRGEQFF. CDR3 in DNA: TGTGCCAGCAGGTTCCATGGGACTAGCGGGAGAGGTGAGCAGTTCTTC.